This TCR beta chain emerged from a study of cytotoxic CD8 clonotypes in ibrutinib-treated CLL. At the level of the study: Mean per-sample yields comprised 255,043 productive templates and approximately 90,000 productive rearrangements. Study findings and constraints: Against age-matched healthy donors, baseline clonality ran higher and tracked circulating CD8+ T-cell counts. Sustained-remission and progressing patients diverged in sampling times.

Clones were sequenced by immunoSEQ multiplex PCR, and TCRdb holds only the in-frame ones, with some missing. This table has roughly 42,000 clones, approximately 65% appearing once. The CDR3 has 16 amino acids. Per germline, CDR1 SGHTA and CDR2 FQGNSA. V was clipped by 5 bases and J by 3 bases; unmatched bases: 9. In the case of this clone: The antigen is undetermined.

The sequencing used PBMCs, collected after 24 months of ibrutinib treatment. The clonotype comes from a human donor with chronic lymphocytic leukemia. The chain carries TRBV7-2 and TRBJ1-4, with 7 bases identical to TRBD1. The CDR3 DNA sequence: TGTGCCAGCAGCCCCGGGAGACAGGGTTCTAATGAAAAACTGTTTTTT. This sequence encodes CASSPGRQGSNEKLFF.